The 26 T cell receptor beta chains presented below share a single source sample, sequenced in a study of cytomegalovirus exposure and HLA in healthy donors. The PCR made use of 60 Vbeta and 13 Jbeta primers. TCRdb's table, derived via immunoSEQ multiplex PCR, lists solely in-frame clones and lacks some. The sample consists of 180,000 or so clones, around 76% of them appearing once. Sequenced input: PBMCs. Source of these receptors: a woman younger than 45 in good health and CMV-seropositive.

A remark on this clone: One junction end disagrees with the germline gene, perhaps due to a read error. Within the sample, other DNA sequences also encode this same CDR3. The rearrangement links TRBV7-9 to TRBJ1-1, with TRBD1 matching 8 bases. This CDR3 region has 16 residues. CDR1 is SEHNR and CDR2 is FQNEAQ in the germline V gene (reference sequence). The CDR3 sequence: CASSSIRGRGHTEAFF. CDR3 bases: TGTGCCAGCAGCTCGATCAGGGGGCGCGGGCACACCGAAGCTTTCTTT.

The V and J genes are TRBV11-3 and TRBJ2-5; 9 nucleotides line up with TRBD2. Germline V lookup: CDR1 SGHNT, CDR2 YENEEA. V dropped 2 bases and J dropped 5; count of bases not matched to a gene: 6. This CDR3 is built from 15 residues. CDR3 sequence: CASSLSSGVGETQYF. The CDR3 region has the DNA TGTGCCAGCAGCTTATCTAGCGGGGTGGGGGAGACCCAGTACTTC.

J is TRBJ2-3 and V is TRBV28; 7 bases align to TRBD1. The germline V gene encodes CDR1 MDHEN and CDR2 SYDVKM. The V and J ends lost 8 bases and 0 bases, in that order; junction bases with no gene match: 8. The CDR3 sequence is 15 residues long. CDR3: CASVTGTASTDTQYF. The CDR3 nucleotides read TGTGCCAGCGTTACCGGGACAGCTAGCACAGATACGCAGTATTTT. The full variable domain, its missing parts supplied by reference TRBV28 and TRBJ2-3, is DVKVTQSSRYLVKRTGEKVFLECVQDMDHENMFWYRQDPGLGLRLIYFSYDVKMKEKGDIPEGYSVSREKKERFSLILESASTNQTSMYLCASVTGTASTDTQYFGPGTRLTVL.

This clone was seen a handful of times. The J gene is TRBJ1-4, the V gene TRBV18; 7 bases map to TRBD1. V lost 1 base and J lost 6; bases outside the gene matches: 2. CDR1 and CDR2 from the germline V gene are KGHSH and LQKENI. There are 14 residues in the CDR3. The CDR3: CASSPQGADEKLFF. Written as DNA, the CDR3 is TGTGCCAGCTCACCACAGGGGGCGGATGAAAAACTGTTTTTT.

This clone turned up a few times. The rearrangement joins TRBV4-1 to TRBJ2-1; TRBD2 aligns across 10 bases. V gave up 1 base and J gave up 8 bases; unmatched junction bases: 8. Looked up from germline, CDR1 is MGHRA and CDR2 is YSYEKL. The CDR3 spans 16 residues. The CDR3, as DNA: TGCGCCAGCAGCCAAGCCCCAGCGGGGGGGCAAGATGAGCAGTTCTTC. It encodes CASSQAPAGGQDEQFF.

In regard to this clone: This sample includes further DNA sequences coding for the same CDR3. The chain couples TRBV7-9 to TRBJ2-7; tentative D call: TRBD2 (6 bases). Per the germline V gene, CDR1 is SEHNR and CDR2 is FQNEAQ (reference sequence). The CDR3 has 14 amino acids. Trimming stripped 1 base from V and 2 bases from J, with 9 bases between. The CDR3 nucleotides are TGTGCCAGCAGCTTAGGGAGGGTCCCCTACGAGCAGTACTTC. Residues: CASSLGRVPYEQYF.

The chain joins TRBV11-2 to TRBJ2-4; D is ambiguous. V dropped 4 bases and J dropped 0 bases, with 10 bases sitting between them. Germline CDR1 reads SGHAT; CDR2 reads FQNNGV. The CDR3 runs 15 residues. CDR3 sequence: CASSSLRLAKNIQYF. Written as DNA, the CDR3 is TGTGCCAGCAGCTCCTTGCGTCTAGCCAAAAACATTCAGTACTTC.

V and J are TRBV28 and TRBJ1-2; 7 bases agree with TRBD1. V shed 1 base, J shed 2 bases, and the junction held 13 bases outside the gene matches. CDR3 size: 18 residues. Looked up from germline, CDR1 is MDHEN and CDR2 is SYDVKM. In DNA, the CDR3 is TGTGCCAGCAGTTTATCCCTCACCGACAGGGAAAGAAACTATGGCTACACCTTC. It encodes CASSLSLTDRERNYGYTF.

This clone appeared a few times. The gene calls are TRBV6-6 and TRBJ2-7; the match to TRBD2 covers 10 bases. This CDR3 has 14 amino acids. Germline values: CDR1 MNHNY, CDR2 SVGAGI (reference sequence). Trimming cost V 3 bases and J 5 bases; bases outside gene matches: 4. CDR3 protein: CASSYLAGDHEQYF. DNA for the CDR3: TGTGCCAGCAGTTATCTAGCGGGGGACCACGAGCAGTACTTC.

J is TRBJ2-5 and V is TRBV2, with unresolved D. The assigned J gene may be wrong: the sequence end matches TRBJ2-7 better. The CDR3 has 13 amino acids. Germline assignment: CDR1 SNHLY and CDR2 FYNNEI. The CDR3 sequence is CATIPDAGHEQYF. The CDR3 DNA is TGTGCCACCATCCCTGACGCAGGCCACGAGCAGTACTTC.

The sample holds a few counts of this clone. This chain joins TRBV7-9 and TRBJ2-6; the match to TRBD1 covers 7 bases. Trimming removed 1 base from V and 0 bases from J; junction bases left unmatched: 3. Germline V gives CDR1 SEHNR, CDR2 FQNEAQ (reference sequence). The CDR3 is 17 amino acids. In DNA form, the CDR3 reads TGTGCCAGCAGCTTAGAGGGGGCGGTCTCTGGGGCCAACGTCCTGACTTTC. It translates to CASSLEGAVSGANVLTF.

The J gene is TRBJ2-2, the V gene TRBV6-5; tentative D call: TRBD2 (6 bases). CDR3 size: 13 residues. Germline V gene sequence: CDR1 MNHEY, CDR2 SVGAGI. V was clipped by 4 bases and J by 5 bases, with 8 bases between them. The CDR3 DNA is TGTGCCAGCAGTTTCGGAGGGACCGGGGAGCTGTTTTTT. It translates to CASSFGGTGELFF.

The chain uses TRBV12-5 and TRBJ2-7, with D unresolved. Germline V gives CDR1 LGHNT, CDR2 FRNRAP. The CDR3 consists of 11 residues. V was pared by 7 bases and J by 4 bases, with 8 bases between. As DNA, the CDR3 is TGTGCTAGTGCTGTAACTTACGAGCAGTACTTC. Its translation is CASAVTYEQYF.

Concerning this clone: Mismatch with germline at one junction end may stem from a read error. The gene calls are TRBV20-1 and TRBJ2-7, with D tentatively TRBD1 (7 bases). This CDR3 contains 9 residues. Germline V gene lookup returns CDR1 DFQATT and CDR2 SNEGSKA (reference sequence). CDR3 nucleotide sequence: TGCAGGGGTGACAGGGCGGGGTCCTTC. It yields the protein CRGDRAGSF.

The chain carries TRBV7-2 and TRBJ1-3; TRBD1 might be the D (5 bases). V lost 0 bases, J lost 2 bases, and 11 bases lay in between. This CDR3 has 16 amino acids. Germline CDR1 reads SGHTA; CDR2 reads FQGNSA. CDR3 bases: TGTGCCAGCAGCTTAGCGGCAGGGATAGCTGGAAACACCATATATTTT. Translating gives CASSLAAGIAGNTIYF.

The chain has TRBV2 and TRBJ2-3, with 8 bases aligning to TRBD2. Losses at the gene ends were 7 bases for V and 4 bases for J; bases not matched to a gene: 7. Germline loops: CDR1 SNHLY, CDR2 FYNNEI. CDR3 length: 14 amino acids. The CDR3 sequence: CASTLSTSADTQYF. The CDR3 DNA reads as TGTGCCAGCACCCTTTCGACTAGCGCAGATACGCAGTATTTT.

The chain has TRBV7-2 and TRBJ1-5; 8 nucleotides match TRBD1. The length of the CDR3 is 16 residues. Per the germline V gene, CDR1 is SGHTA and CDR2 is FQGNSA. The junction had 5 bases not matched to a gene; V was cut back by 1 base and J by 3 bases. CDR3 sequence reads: CASSLGGTGSNQPQHF. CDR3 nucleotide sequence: TGTGCCAGCAGCTTAGGCGGGACAGGCTCCAATCAGCCCCAGCATTTT.

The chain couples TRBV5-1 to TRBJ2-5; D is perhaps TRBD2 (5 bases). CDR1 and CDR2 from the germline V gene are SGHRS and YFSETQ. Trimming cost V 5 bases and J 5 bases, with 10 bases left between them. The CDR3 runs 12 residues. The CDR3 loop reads CASREGTETQYF. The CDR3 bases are TGCGCCAGCAGAGAGGGTACGGAGACCCAGTACTTC.

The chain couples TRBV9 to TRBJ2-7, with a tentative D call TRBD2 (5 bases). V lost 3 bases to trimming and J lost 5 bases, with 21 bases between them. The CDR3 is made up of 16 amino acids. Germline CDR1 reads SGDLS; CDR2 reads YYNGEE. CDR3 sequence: CASSASPGHVSDEQYF. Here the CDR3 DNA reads TGTGCCAGCAGCGCTTCCCCCGGTCATGTTAGCGACGAGCAGTACTTC.

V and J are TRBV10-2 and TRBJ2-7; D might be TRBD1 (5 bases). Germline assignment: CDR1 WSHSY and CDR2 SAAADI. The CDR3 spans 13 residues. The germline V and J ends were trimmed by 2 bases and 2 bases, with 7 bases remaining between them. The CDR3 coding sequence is TGCGCCAGCAGTGAGGACAGAACCTACGAGCAGTACTTC. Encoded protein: CASSEDRTYEQYF.

CDR3 region: CASSPPGYGYTF. DNA for the CDR3: TGTGCCAGCAGTCCGCCCGGGTATGGCTACACCTTC. The gene calls are TRBV28 and TRBJ1-2; unclear D gene. The CDR3 runs to 12 residues. CDR1 and CDR2 (germline): MDHEN, SYDVKM. V was shortened by 5 bases and J by 5 bases, with 9 bases between the two germline ends.

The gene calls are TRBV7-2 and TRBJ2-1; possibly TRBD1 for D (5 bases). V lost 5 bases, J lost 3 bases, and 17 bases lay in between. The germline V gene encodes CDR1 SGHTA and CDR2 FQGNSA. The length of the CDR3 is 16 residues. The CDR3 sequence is CASSHSNRLRYNEQFF. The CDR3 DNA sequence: TGTGCCAGCAGCCATTCAAACAGGCTCCGCTACAATGAGCAGTTCTTC.

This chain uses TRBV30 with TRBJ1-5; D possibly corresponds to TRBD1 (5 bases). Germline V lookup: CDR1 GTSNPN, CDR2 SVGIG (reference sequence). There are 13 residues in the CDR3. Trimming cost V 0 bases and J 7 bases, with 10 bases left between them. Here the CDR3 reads CAWSVRGYQPQHF. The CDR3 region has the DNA TGTGCCTGGAGTGTACGGGGGTACCAGCCCCAGCATTTT.

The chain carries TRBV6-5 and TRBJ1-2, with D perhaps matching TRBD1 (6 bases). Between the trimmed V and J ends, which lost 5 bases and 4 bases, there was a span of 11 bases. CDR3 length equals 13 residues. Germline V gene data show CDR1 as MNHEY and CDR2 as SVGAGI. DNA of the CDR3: TGTGCCAGCAGTGAGGACAGACGCTATGGCTACACCTTC. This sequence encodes CASSEDRRYGYTF.

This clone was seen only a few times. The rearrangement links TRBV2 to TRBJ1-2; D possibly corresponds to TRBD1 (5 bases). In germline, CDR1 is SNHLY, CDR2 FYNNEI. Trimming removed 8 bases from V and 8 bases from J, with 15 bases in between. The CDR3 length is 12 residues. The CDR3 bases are TGTGCCAGCCTGGGTGCCCCAGGGGGCTACACCTTC. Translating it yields CASLGAPGGYTF.

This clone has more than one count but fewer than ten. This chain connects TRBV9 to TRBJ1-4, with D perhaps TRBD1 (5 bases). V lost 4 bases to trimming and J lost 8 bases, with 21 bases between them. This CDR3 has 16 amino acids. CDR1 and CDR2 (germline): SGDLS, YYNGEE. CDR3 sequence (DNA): TGTGCCAGCAGCCCCAGCGGGGGGGGATCAGGAGAAAAACTGTTTTTT. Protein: CASSPSGGGSGEKLFF.